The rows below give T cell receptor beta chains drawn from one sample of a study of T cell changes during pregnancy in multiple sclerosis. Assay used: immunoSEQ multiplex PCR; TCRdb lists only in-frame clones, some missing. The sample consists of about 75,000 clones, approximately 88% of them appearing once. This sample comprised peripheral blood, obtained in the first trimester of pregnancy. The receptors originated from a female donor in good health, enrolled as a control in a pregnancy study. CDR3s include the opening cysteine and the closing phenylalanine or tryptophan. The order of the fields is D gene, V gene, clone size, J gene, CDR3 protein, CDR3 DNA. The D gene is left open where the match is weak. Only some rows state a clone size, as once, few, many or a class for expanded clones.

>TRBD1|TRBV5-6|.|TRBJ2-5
CASSFQTGGPPIARETQYF
TGTGCCAGCAGCTTTCAGACAGGGGGACCTCCCATTGCAAGAGAGACCCAGTACTTC
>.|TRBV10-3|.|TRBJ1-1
CAISDSDYMNTEAFF
TGTGCCATCAGTGATTCTGATTACATGAACACTGAAGCTTTCTTT
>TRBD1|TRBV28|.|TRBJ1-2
CASSWRQGSVNYGYTF
TGTGCCAGCAGTTGGCGACAGGGGTCCGTTAACTATGGCTACACCTTC
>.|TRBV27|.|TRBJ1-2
CASRPQGGRMTNYGYTF
TGTGCCAGCAGACCCCAGGGTGGGCGGATGACTAACTATGGCTACACCTTC
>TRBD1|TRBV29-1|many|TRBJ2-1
CSATGTGAYNEQFF
TGCAGCGCCACCGGGACAGGGGCGTACAATGAGCAGTTCTTC
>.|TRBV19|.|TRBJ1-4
CASSYSPGEKLFF
TGTGCCAGTAGTTATTCACCAGGTGAAAAACTGTTTTTT
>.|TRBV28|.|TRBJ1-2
CASKKEQILNYGYTF
TGTGCCAGCAAGAAAGAACAGATCCTAAACTATGGCTACACCTTC
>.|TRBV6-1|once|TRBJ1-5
CASSEGEGGQPQHF
TGTGCCAGCAGTGAAGGGGAGGGAGGGCAGCCCCAGCATTTT
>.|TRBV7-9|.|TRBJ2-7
CASSLTGYEQYF
TGTGCCAGCAGCTTAACAGGCTACGAGCAGTACTTC
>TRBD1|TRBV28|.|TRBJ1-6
CASSPAGTGNSPLHF
TGTGCCAGCAGTCCGGCCGGGACAGGGAACTCACCCCTCCACTTT
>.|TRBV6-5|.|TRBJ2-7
CASSYPPLTYF
TGTGCCAGCAGTTACCCTCCACTAACGTACTTC
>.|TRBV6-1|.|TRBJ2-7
CASSLQVTSYEQYF
TGTGCCAGCAGCCTACAGGTCACCTCCTACGAGCAGTACTTC
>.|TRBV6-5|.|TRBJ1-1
CASKGPAVHTEAFF
TGTGCCAGCAAGGGGCCCGCAGTTCACACTGAAGCTTTCTTT
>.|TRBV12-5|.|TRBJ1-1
CASGYRRRGGIPNTEAFF
TGTGCTAGTGGTTACCGCCGACGGGGAGGAATACCGAACACTGAAGCTTTCTTT
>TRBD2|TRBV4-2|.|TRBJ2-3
CASSQPLAGAGTDTQYF
TGTGCCAGCAGCCAACCCCTAGCGGGGGCCGGCACAGATACGCAGTATTTT
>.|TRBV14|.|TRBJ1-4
CASSQALGEKLFF
TGTGCCAGCAGCCAAGCTCTAGGAGAAAAACTGTTTTTT
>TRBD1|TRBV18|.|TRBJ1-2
CASSPLEGQKGSNYGYTF
TGTGCCAGCTCACCACTGGAGGGACAGAAGGGGAGTAACTATGGCTACACCTTC